This TCR beta chain comes out of a study of blood T cell repertoires in COVID-19. The germline CDR1 and CDR2 sequences are LNHDA and SQIVND (reference sequence). This CDR3 comprises 13 residues. This table comes from immunoSEQ multiplex PCR, and its TCRdb copy is limited to in-frame clones, with some not included. The repertoire holds fewer than 250,000 clones, around four fifths seen once, with over 9.5% in the top ten. About this clone: At one of its ends the junction is not consistent with the germline gene, which may arise from a read error. Other DNA variants within this sample encode the same CDR3.

This TCR derives from a woman aged 80 or older with COVID-19, enrolled during active disease. The rearrangement links TRBV19 to TRBJ1-4; possibly TRBD1 for D (5 bases). The sequencing input was peripheral blood. CDR3 sequence reads: CASRMRQTEKLFF. The DNA of the CDR3 is TGCGCCAGTAGGATGAGACAGACTGAAAAACTGTTTTTT.